This T cell receptor (beta chain) was profiled in a study of beta chain features in type 1 diabetes. Expressed TCRB transcripts were sequenced because the entire RNA isolate underwent reverse transcription. Only in-frame clones appear in the TCRdb table, and some are missing; sequencing was by immunoSEQ multiplex PCR. The sample lists about 930,000 clones, roughly 16% occurring once. V dropped 0 bases and J dropped 10; count of bases not matched to a gene: 9. Germline V gene lookup returns CDR1 SGHRS and CDR2 YFSETQ. This CDR3 has 14 residues. The chain joins TRBV5-1 to TRBJ2-7; 8 nucleotides agree with TRBD1. This sequence originates from a woman aged 18 to 35 in good health. Sequenced input: naive CD4+ T cells from blood. For the CDR3, the DNA is TGCGCCAGCAGCTTGGCCACTACAGGGGGTCCACAGTACTTC. Translated: CASSLATTGGPQYF.